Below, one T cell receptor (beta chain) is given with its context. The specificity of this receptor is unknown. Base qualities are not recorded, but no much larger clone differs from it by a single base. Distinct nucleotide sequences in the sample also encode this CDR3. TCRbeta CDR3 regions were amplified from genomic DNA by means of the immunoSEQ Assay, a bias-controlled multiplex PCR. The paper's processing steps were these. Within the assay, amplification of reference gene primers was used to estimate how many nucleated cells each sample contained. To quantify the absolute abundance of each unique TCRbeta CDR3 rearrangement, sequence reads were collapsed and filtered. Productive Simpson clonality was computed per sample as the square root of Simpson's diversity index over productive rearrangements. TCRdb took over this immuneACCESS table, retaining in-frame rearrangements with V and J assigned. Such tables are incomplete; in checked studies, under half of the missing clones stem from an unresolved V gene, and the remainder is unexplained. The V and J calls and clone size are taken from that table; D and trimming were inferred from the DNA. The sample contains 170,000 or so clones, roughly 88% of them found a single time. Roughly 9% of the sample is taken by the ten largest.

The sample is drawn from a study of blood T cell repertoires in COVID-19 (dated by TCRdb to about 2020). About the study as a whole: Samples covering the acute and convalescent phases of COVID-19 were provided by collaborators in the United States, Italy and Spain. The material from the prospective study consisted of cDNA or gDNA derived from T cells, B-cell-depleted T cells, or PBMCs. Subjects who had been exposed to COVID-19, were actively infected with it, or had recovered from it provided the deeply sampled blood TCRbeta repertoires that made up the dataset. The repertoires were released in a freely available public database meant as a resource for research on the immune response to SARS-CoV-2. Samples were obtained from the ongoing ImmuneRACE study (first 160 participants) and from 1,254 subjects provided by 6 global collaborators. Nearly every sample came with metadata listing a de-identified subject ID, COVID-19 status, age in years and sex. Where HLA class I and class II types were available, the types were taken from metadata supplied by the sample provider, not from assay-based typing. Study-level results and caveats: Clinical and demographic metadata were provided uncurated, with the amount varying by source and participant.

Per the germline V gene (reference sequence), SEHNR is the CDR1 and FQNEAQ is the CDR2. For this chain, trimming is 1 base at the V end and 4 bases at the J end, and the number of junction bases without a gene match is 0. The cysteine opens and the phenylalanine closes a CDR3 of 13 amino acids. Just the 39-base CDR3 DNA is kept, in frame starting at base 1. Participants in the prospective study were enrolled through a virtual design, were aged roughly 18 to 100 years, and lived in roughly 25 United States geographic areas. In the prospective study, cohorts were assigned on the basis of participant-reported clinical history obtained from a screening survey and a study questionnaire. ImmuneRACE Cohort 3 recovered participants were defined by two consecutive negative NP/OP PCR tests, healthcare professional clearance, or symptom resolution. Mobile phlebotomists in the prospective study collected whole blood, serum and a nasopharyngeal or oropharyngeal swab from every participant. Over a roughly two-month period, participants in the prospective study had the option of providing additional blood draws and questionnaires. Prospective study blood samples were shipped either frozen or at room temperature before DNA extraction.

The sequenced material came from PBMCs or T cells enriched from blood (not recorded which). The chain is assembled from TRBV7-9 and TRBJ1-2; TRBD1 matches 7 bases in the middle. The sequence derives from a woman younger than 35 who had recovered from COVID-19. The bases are TGTGCCAGCAGCTTAGGACAGGGCTATGGCTACACCTTC. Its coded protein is CASSLGQGYGYTF.